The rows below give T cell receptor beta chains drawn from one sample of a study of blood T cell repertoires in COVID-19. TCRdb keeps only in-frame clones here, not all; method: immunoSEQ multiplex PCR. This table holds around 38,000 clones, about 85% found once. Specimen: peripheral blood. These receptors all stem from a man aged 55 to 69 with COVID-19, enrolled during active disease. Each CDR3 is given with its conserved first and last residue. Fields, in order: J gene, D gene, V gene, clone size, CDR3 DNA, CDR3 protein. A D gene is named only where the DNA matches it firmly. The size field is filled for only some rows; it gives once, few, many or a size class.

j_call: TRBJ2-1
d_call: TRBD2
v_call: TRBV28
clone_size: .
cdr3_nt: TGTGCCAGCAGTTTAAGCGGGACTGAGCAGTTCTTC
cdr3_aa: CASSLSGTEQFF

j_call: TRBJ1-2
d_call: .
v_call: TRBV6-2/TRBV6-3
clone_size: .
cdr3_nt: TGTGCCAGCAGTTCGCGTGGAGATGCTAACTATGGCTACACCTTC
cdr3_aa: CASSSRGDANYGYTF

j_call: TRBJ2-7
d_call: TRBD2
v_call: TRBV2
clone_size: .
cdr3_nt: TGTGCCAGCGGGCGGCTAGCGGGAGGAATGGGCGAGCAGTACTTC
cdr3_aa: CASGRLAGGMGEQYF

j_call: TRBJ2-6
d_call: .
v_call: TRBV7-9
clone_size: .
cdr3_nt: TGTGCCAGCAGCGTTTTACAGAGACACTCTGGGGCCAACGTCCTGACTTTC
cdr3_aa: CASSVLQRHSGANVLTF

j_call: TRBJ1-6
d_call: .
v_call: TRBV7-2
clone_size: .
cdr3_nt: TGTGCCAGCAGCCCGAGTGGGAGCTATTCACCCCTCCACTTT
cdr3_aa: CASSPSGSYSPLHF

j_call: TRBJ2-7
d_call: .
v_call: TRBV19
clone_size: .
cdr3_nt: TGTGCCAGTAGTGCTGGACAGCTTCACGCCTACGAGCAGTACTTC
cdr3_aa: CASSAGQLHAYEQYF

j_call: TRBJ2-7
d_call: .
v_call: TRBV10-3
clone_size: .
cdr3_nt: TGTGCCATCAGTGACCTGGGACTCAACTACGAGCAGTACTTC
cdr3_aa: CAISDLGLNYEQYF

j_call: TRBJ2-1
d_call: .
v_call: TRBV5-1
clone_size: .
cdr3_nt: TGCGCCAGCAGCTTGGGGTCACTAGATGGGGAGCAGTTCTTC
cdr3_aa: CASSLGSLDGEQFF

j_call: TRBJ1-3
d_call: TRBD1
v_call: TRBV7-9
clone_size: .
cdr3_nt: TGTGCCAGCAGCGCCGGACAGGCACCCTCTGGAAACACCATATATTTT
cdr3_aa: CASSAGQAPSGNTIYF

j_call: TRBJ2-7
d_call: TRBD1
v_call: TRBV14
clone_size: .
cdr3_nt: TGTGCCAGCAGCCATACGCGGACAGGGAGTTCGGACGAGCAGTACTTC
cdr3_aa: CASSHTRTGSSDEQYF

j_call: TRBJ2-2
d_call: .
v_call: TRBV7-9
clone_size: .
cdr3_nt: TGTGCCAGCAGCTCCGGCAGGGACACCGGGGAGCTGTTTTTT
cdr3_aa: CASSSGRDTGELFF

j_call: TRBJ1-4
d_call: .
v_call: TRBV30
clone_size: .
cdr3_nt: TGTGCCTGGAGTAAACTTAAAGAAAAACTGTTTTTT
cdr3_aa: CAWSKLKEKLFF

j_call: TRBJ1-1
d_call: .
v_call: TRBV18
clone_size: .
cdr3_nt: TGTGCCAGCTCGGGGGGAGACACTGAAGCTTTCTTT
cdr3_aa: CASSGGDTEAFF

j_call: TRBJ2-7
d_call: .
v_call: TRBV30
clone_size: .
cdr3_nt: TGTGCCTGGAGTGTACCACACAGACGATACGAGCAGTACTTC
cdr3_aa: CAWSVPHRRYEQYF

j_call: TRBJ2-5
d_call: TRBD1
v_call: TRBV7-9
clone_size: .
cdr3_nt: TGTGCCAGCAGCTTAGCGGCCAGGGGGCAAGAGACCCAGTACTTC
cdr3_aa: CASSLAARGQETQYF

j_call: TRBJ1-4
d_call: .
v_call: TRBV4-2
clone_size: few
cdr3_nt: TGTGCCAGCAGCCAAGATCAGGTTAATGAAAAACTGTTTTTT
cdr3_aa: CASSQDQVNEKLFF

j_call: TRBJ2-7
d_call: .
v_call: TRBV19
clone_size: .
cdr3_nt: TGTGCCAGTAGTATAGCGGGGTCCTCCTACGAGCAGTACTTC
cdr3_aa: CASSIAGSSYEQYF

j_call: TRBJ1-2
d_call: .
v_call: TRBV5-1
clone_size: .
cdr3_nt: TGCGCCAGCAGGCTGACAGATAACTATGGCTACACCTTC
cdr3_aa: CASRLTDNYGYTF

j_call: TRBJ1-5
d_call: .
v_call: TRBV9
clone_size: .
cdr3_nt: TGTGCCAGCGGCAGGGATAACAATCAGCCCCAGCATTTT
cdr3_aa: CASGRDNNQPQHF

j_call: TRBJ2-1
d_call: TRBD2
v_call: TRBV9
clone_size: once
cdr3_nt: TGTGCCAGCAGCGTAGCTGTGAGGGTAGAAAGCGGGAGGGCGGAGCAGTTCTTC
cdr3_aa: CASSVAVRVESGRAEQFF

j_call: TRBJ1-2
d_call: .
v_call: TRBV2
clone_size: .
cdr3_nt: TGTGCCAGCAGCCCCGGAGGGTATGGCTACACCTTC
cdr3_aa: CASSPGGYGYTF

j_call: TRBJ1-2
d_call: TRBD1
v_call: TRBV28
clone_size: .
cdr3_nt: TGTGCCAGCAGTTGGACAGGAGGCTACACCTTC
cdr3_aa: CASSWTGGYTF

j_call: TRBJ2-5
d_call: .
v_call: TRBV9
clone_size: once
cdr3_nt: TGTGCCAGCAGCGTAGTCGGAGGACTAGGGGGAGAGACCCAGTACTTC
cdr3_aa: CASSVVGGLGGETQYF

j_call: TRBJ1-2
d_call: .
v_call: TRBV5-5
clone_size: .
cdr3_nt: TGTGCCAGCAGCTTGGGGAGGAGCCCTAACTATGGCTACACCTTC
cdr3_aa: CASSLGRSPNYGYTF

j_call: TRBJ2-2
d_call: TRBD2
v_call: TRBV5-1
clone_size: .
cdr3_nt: TGCGCCAGCAGCCCCGGCCTACCGGGACTAGCGGGAGTCGGGGAGCTGTTTTTT
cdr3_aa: CASSPGLPGLAGVGELFF

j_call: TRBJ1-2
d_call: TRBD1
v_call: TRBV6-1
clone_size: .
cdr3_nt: TGTGCCAGCAGTGACCCTCAGGCAGGGGGCTATGGCTACACCTTC
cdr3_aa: CASSDPQAGGYGYTF

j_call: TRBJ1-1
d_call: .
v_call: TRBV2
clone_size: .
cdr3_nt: TGTGCCGGCAGTAAACCTGGGGCCACGAACACTGAAGCTTTCTTT
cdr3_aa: CAGSKPGATNTEAFF

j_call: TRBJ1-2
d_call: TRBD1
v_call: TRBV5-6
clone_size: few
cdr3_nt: TGTGCCAGCAGCTTTACCGGGACAGGGGGCATGGGCTATGGCTACACCTTC
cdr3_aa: CASSFTGTGGMGYGYTF

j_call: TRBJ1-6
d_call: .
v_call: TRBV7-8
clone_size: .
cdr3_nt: TGTGCCAGCAGCCCATCGAGATCACCCCTCCACTTT
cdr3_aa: CASSPSRSPLHF

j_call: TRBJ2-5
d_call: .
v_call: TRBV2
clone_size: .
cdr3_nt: TGTGCCAGCAGTGTTGGGAGTAGCGTGGAGACCCAGTACTTC
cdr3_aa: CASSVGSSVETQYF

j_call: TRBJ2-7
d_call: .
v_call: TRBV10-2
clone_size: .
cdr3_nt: TGCGCCAGCAGTGCTTACAGCCGGGGCTCCTACGAGCAGTACTTC
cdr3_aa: CASSAYSRGSYEQYF